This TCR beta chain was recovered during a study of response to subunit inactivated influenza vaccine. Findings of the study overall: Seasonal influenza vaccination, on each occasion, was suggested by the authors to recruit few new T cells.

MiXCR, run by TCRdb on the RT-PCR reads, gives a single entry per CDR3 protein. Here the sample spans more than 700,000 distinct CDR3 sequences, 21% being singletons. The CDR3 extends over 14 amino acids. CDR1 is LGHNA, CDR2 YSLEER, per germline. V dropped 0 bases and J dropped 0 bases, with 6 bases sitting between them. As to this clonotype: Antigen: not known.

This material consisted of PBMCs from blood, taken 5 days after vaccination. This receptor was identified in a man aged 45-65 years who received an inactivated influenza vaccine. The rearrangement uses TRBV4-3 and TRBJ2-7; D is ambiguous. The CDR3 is CASSQEVLSYEQYF. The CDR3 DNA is TGCGCCAGCAGCCAAGAAGTCCTCTCCTACGAGCAGTACTTC.